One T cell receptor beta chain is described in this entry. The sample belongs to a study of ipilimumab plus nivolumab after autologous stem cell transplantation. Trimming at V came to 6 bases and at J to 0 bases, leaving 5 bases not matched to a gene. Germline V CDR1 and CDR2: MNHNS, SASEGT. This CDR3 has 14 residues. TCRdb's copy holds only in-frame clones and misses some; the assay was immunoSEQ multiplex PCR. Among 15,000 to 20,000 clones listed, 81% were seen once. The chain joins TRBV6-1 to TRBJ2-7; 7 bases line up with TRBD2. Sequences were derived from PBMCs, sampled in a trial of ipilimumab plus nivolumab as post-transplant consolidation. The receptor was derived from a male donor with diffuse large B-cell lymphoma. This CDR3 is CASRAGGSSYEQYF. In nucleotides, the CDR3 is TGTGCCAGCAGGGCAGGCGGGAGCTCCTACGAGCAGTACTTC.